Shown below are 8 T cell receptor beta chains from a single sample sequenced in a study of blood T cell repertoires in COVID-19. Measured with immunoSEQ multiplex PCR; TCRdb has only the in-frame clones, and not every one. The sample has 35,000 to 45,000 clones, just over 85% seen once. Source material: peripheral blood. The receptors were sampled from a man in his forties or fifties with active COVID-19.

This chain connects TRBV30 to TRBJ1-1, with D possibly TRBD1 on 5 matching bases. CDR1 and CDR2 (germline): GTSNPN, SVGIG (reference sequence). CDR3 length equals 14 residues. Trimming stripped 1 base from V and 1 base from J, with 10 bases between. This CDR3 reads CAWSEGRENTEAFF. DNA of the CDR3: TGTGCCTGGAGTGAGGGCAGGGAGAACACTGAAGCTTTCTTT. The full variable domain, rest sourced from reference TRBV30 and TRBJ1-1, is SQTIHQWPATLVQPVGSPLSLECTVEGTSNPNLYWYRQAAGRGLQLLFYSVGIGQISSEVPQNLSASRPQDRQFILSSKKLLLSDSGFYLCAWSEGRENTEAFFGQGTRLTVV.

V is TRBV27 and J is TRBJ1-4; TRBD1 is a possible D gene (6 bases). The CDR3 runs 15 residues. Deletions cut 8 bases from V and 5 bases from J, with 18 bases between. Germline CDR1 reads MNHEY; CDR2 reads SMNVEV (reference sequence). The CDR3 here is CASSQGGDINEKLFF. The CDR3 nucleotides are TGTGCCAGCTCCCAAGGGGGGGACATAAATGAAAAACTGTTTTTT. The full variable domain, completed using reference TRBV27 and TRBJ1-4, is EAQVTQNPRYLITVTGKKLTVTCSQNMNHEYMSWYRQDPGLGLRQIYYSMNVEVTDKGDVPEGYKVSRKEKRNFPLILESPSPNQTSLYFCASSQGGDINEKLFFGSGTQLSVL.

This clone was seen a single time. The rearrangement joins TRBV19 to TRBJ2-1; 13 bases map to TRBD2. Germline-derived CDR1 and CDR2 are LNHDA and SQIVND (reference sequence). The J segment lost 3 bases and the V segment lost 7 bases, leaving 9 bases of the junction unmatched. CDR3 length: 17 residues. As DNA, the CDR3 is TGTGCCAGTACTCCCAGGGGACTAGCGGGGAACTACAATGAGCAGTTCTTC. Translated, it gives CASTPRGLAGNYNEQFF. Combining the CDR3 with reference TRBV19 and TRBJ2-1 gives the whole variable domain DGGITQSPKYLFRKEGQNVTLSCEQNLNHDAMYWYRQDPGQGLRLIYYSQIVNDFQKGDIAEGYSVSREKKESFPLTVTSAQKNPTAFYLCASTPRGLAGNYNEQFFGPGTRLTVL.

The V and J genes are TRBV3-1 (or the pseudogene TRBV3-2) and TRBJ2-2; tentative D call: TRBD2 (6 bases). V dropped 0 bases and J dropped 3 bases, with 11 bases sitting between them. The CDR3 is 16 residues long. Germline-derived CDR1 and CDR2 are LGHDT and YNNKEL (reference sequence). CDR3: CASSQDHGSYTGELFF. As DNA, the CDR3 is TGTGCCAGCAGCCAAGATCACGGGAGCTACACCGGGGAGCTGTTTTTT.

The sample holds a few counts of this clone. The V and J genes are TRBV7-9 and TRBJ2-1; maybe TRBD2 (5 bases). Germline loops: CDR1 SEHNR, CDR2 FQNEAQ (reference sequence). CDR3 length: 12 residues. V was pared by 2 bases and J by 7 bases, with 6 bases between. The CDR3 here is CASSLSGNEQFF. The CDR3 bases are TGTGCCAGCAGCTTAAGCGGAAATGAGCAGTTCTTC.

This chain uses TRBV11-2 with TRBJ2-1; tentatively, D is TRBD1 (6 bases). Germline CDR1 reads SGHAT; CDR2 reads FQNNGV. This CDR3 has 14 amino acids. Deletions cut 6 bases from V and 5 bases from J, with 14 bases between. Here the CDR3 DNA reads TGTGCCAGCAGGTCAGGACAGACCAACAATGAGCAGTTCTTC. It is translated as CASRSGQTNNEQFF.

This clone was counted a few times. The rearrangement joins TRBV10-3 to TRBJ2-2; no firm D call. This CDR3 has 15 residues. CDR1 is ENHRY and CDR2 is SYGVKD in the germline V gene. Trimming pared 0 bases from V and 2 bases from J, leaving 7 bases between. This chain's CDR3 is CAISESIRNTGELFF. CDR3 nucleotides: TGTGCCATCAGTGAGTCGATCAGAAACACCGGGGAGCTGTTTTTT.

V gene TRBV28 combines with J gene TRBJ2-7, with D unresolved. The CDR3 is 14 residues long. V was trimmed by 5 bases and J by 2 bases, leaving 13 bases between them. In germline, CDR1 is MDHEN, CDR2 SYDVKM. The CDR3, as DNA: TGTGCCAGCAGTCTTGGAGCACTTGCCTACGAGCAGTACTTC. As protein: CASSLGALAYEQYF.